Shown below are 11 T cell receptor beta chains from a single sample sequenced in a study of control samples from healthy donors and cancer patients. The table came from immunoSEQ multiplex PCR; TCRdb's copy has only in-frame clones and leaves some out. This sample has 85,000 to 95,000 clones, with roughly nine tenths found just once. The sample taken for sequencing was blood. The receptor source for this set is a woman aged 25 to 45 in good health.

The chain couples TRBV7-9 to TRBJ2-3; TRBD2 agrees at 7 bases. Trimming removed 5 bases from V and 0 bases from J; junction bases left unmatched: 5. CDR3 length: 15 residues. The V gene's germline CDR1 is SEHNR and CDR2 FQNEAQ (reference sequence). The CDR3 bases are TGTGCCAGCAGCCCACTAGCGATGAGCACAGATACGCAGTATTTT. Translated, it gives CASSPLAMSTDTQYF.

This clone was counted a single time. The J gene is TRBJ2-7, the V gene TRBV24-1; D possibly corresponds to TRBD2 (5 bases). Germline V CDR1 and CDR2: KGHDR, SFDVKD. CDR3 length: 14 amino acids. V lost 3 bases and J 5 bases, leaving 13 bases between the germline ends. The CDR3 sequence is CATSDPRVGDEQYF. The DNA of the CDR3 is TGTGCCACCAGTGATCCGCGGGTGGGCGACGAGCAGTACTTC.

The rearrangement joins TRBV7-9 to TRBJ2-7, with 8 bases identical to TRBD2. This CDR3 comprises 15 residues. The ends lost 5 bases at V and 7 bases at J; junction bases unmatched: 13. CDR1 is SEHNR, CDR2 FQNEAQ, per germline (reference sequence). CDR3 amino acids: CASSQKAGAEREQYF. For the CDR3, the DNA is TGTGCCAGCAGCCAGAAAGCGGGAGCGGAGAGGGAGCAGTACTTC.

V usage is TRBV4-1 and J usage is TRBJ2-7; TRBD1 agrees at 9 bases. J was trimmed by 6 bases and V by 4 bases; bases with no gene match: 10. CDR1 is MGHRA and CDR2 is YSYEKL in the germline V gene. There are 15 residues in the CDR3. CDR3 sequence reads: CASSPTHRGLIEQYF. Here the CDR3 DNA reads TGCGCCAGCAGCCCTACACACAGGGGGCTAATCGAGCAGTACTTC.

This clone has only a few counts. This chain joins TRBV10-1 and TRBJ2-2; D not resolved. With 3 bases removed from V and 4 bases from J, the gap between germline ends came to 18 bases. CDR1 and CDR2 (germline): WNHNN, SYGVQD (reference sequence). This CDR3 comprises 17 residues. The CDR3 DNA reads TGCGCCAGCAGTGATATCGGGCAGGAGAGTTTCACCGGGGAGCTGTTTTTT. Its protein product is CASSDIGQESFTGELFF.

This sequence joins TRBV7-9 and TRBJ1-1; 7 bases match TRBD1. The ends lost 4 bases at V and 7 bases at J; junction bases unmatched: 9. The CDR3 sequence is 14 residues long. Germline CDR1 is SEHNR and CDR2 is FQNEAQ (reference sequence). The CDR3 DNA sequence: TGTGCCAGCAGCTATTCAGGACAGGCGAGTGAAGCTTTCTTT. It yields the protein CASSYSGQASEAFF. The whole variable domain, remainder taken from reference TRBV7-9 and TRBJ1-1, is DTGVSQNPRHKITKRGQNVTFRCDPISEHNRLYWYRQTLGQGPEFLTYFQNEAQLEKSRLLSDRFSAERPKGSFSTLEIQRTEQGDSAMYLCASSYSGQASEAFFGQGTRLTVV.

V is TRBV13 and J is TRBJ1-2; 7 bases fit TRBD1. The J segment lost 4 bases and the V segment lost 4 bases, leaving 9 bases of the junction unmatched. The CDR3 covers 15 residues. Germline CDR1 is PRHDT and CDR2 is FYEKMQ (reference sequence). As DNA, the CDR3 is TGTGCCAGCAGCTCCACAGGGGCGCGTGGCTATGGCTACACCTTC. Its protein product is CASSSTGARGYGYTF.

The chain combines TRBV7-9 with TRBJ1-5, with TRBD1 matching 7 bases. The V gene's germline CDR1 is SEHNR and CDR2 FQNEAQ (reference sequence). Unmatched junction bases numbered 13, after V lost 4 bases and J lost 10 bases. The CDR3 is 15 residues long. CDR3 DNA sequence: TGTGCCAGCAGCTCTATCAAGGGGGCACATGGACCCCAGCATTTT. Its protein is CASSSIKGAHGPQHF.

This chain connects TRBV4-2 to TRBJ1-1; D perhaps matches TRBD1 (6 bases). This CDR3 spans 15 amino acids. Germline lookup yields CDR1 LGHNA and CDR2 YNFKEQ. Between the trimmed V and J ends, which lost 3 bases and 1 base, there was a span of 12 bases. CDR3 DNA: TGTGCCAGCAGCCAGGAACCACAGGGGAACACTGAAGCTTTCTTT. Encoded protein: CASSQEPQGNTEAFF.

This clone was seen once. The V and J genes are TRBV5-1 and TRBJ1-5, with a weak D call TRBD1 (6 bases). Germline lookup yields CDR1 SGHRS and CDR2 YFSETQ. The CDR3 runs 18 residues. Between the trimmed V and J ends, which lost 2 bases and 0 bases, there was a span of 18 bases. CDR3 region: CASSFREGEGYSNQPQHF. The CDR3 DNA follows: TGCGCCAGCAGCTTTCGGGAGGGGGAGGGCTATAGCAATCAGCCCCAGCATTTT.

The CDR3 spells CASSLGGRGRYEKLFF. For the CDR3, the DNA is TGTGCCAGCAGCCTAGGGGGGCGAGGGAGGTACGAAAAACTGTTTTTT. The chain links TRBV25-1 to TRBJ1-4; TRBD1 might be the D (6 bases). V was cut by 6 bases and J by 8 bases, with 22 bases left in between. The germline V gene has CDR1 MGHDK and CDR2 SYGVNS. The CDR3 is 16 amino acids.